These T cell receptor beta chains were read from a single sample in a study of T cells in Graves' hyperthyroidism and ophthalmopathy. TCRdb re-analysed the multiplex PCR reads in MiXCR, keeping a single row per CDR3 protein. In the table there are 800,000 or so distinct CDR3 sequences, roughly 40% of which are singletons. Sequences were obtained from blood. The source of these receptors is a man aged 18 to 29 with Graves' hyperthyroidism. Both conserved end residues are part of each CDR3. Fields, in order: J gene, V gene, CDR3 length, D gene, clone size, CDR3 DNA, CDR3 protein. D genes are given only for firm matches. Clone size is stated in some rows and not others, as once, few, many or a class when expanded.

J gene: TRBJ2-2
V gene: TRBV7-2
CDR3 length: 15
D gene: -
clone size: few
CDR3 DNA: TGTGCCAGCAGCGTAGCGGTAACGAACACCGGGGAGCTGTTTTTT
CDR3 protein: CASSVAVTNTGELFF

J gene: TRBJ2-2
V gene: TRBV4-1
CDR3 length: 15
D gene: TRBD2
clone size: -
CDR3 DNA: TGCGCCAGCAGCCGACTAGCGGATAACACCGGGGAGCTGTTTTTT
CDR3 protein: CASSRLADNTGELFF

J gene: TRBJ1-6
V gene: TRBV5-1
CDR3 length: 19
D gene: -
clone size: -
CDR3 DNA: TGCGCCAGTAGCTTGTGGGGGGGCCTAGGGAGCTCCTATAATTCACCCCTCCACTTT
CDR3 protein: CASSLWGGLGSSYNSPLHF

J gene: TRBJ2-2
V gene: TRBV19
CDR3 length: 14
D gene: -
clone size: -
CDR3 DNA: TGTGCCAGTAACCCAGGCCCAGCGACCGGGGAGCTGTTTTTT
CDR3 protein: CASNPGPATGELFF

J gene: TRBJ1-6
V gene: TRBV9
CDR3 length: 11
D gene: -
clone size: -
CDR3 DNA: TGTGCCAGCTCAAAGGATTCACCCCTCCACTTT
CDR3 protein: CASSKDSPLHF

J gene: TRBJ1-5
V gene: TRBV12-3/TRBV12-4
CDR3 length: 16
D gene: TRBD1
clone size: -
CDR3 DNA: TGTGCCAGCAGTTTGGCCCGGACAGGGCTGAATCAGCCCCAGCATTTT
CDR3 protein: CASSLARTGLNQPQHF

J gene: TRBJ1-2
V gene: TRBV25-1
CDR3 length: 13
D gene: -
clone size: -
CDR3 DNA: TGTGCCAGCACCAATTTTAGTAACTATGGCTACACCTTC
CDR3 protein: CASTNFSNYGYTF

J gene: TRBJ2-2
V gene: TRBV7-2
CDR3 length: 12
D gene: -
clone size: -
CDR3 DNA: TGTGCCAGCAGACTATTTCCCGGGGAGCTGTTTTTT
CDR3 protein: CASRLFPGELFF

J gene: TRBJ2-7
V gene: TRBV12-3/TRBV12-4
CDR3 length: 13
D gene: -
clone size: few
CDR3 DNA: TGTGCCAGCAGCTCCTTTAGCGGCTACGAGCAGTACTTC
CDR3 protein: CASSSFSGYEQYF

J gene: TRBJ1-6
V gene: TRBV15
CDR3 length: 17
D gene: TRBD1
clone size: -
CDR3 DNA: TGTGCCACCAGCAGAGATCAAGGGGGGACAGGGGACGTTCCCCTCCACTTT
CDR3 protein: CATSRDQGGTGDVPLHF

J gene: TRBJ2-5
V gene: TRBV5-6
CDR3 length: 16
D gene: -
clone size: few
CDR3 DNA: TGTGCCAGCAGCTCCCTGCGACAGAATCTCCTAGAGACCCAGTACTTC
CDR3 protein: CASSSLRQNLLETQYF

J gene: TRBJ1-2
V gene: TRBV5-6
CDR3 length: 16
D gene: -
clone size: -
CDR3 DNA: TGTGCCAGCAGCTTGGAGGTAGAGGGAGGTGGCTATGGCTACACCTTC
CDR3 protein: CASSLEVEGGGYGYTF

J gene: TRBJ1-1
V gene: TRBV7-9
CDR3 length: 13
D gene: -
clone size: many
CDR3 DNA: TGTGCCAGCAGGCTGACAGCCGACGGATTCGGTTTCTTT
CDR3 protein: CASRLTADGFGFF

J gene: TRBJ2-6
V gene: TRBV11-2
CDR3 length: 15
D gene: -
clone size: -
CDR3 DNA: TGTGCCAGCATCTTAGTTACCTCTGGGGCCAACGTCCTGACTTTC
CDR3 protein: CASILVTSGANVLTF

J gene: TRBJ2-2
V gene: TRBV2
CDR3 length: 17
D gene: -
clone size: few
CDR3 DNA: TGTGCCAGCAGTGATTCGGCCTGGGATCCTGGTGCCGGGGAGCTGTTTTTT
CDR3 protein: CASSDSAWDPGAGELFF

J gene: TRBJ2-5
V gene: TRBV15
CDR3 length: 13
D gene: -
clone size: many
CDR3 DNA: TGTGCCACCAGCGGAATAGCTCAAGAGACCCAGTACTTC
CDR3 protein: CATSGIAQETQYF

J gene: TRBJ2-7
V gene: TRBV7-8
CDR3 length: 14
D gene: -
clone size: many
CDR3 DNA: TGTGCCAGCAGCTTAGCCCCCTCCTCCTACGAGCAGTACTTC
CDR3 protein: CASSLAPSSYEQYF

J gene: TRBJ1-3
V gene: TRBV7-2
CDR3 length: 16
D gene: TRBD1
clone size: once
CDR3 DNA: TGTGCCAGCAGCCTCAGGGGGCCGGGATCTGGAAACACCATATATTTT
CDR3 protein: CASSLRGPGSGNTIYF

J gene: TRBJ1-1
V gene: TRBV2
CDR3 length: 13
D gene: -
clone size: -
CDR3 DNA: TGTGCCAGCAGTTACACAGGGACCGGTGAAGCTTTCTTT
CDR3 protein: CASSYTGTGEAFF

J gene: TRBJ1-5
V gene: TRBV7-2
CDR3 length: 15
D gene: -
clone size: -
CDR3 DNA: TGTGCCTGGAGTGTACTCGGGCCGGTTAATCAGCCCCAGCATTTT
CDR3 protein: CAWSVLGPVNQPQHF

J gene: TRBJ1-1
V gene: TRBV7-6
CDR3 length: 14
D gene: TRBD1
clone size: many
CDR3 DNA: TGTGCCAGCAGTCAAGAGGTGGGACAGGTGGAAGCTTTCTTT
CDR3 protein: CASSQEVGQVEAFF

J gene: TRBJ1-3
V gene: TRBV20-1
CDR3 length: 16
D gene: -
clone size: many
CDR3 DNA: TGCAGTGCTAGAGGAACGTTTGCGCACTCTGGAAACACCATATATTTT
CDR3 protein: CSARGTFAHSGNTIYF

J gene: TRBJ1-1
V gene: TRBV11-2
CDR3 length: 14
D gene: -
clone size: few
CDR3 DNA: TGTGCCAGCAGCTTAGGGTGGGGAGGGACTGAAGCTTTCTTT
CDR3 protein: CASSLGWGGTEAFF

J gene: TRBJ1-1
V gene: TRBV11-1
CDR3 length: 15
D gene: -
clone size: -
CDR3 DNA: TGTGCCAGCAGCCATGGGGAACTGGGGGGCACTGAAGCTTTCTTT
CDR3 protein: CASSHGELGGTEAFF

J gene: TRBJ1-1
V gene: TRBV7-9
CDR3 length: 15
D gene: -
clone size: -
CDR3 DNA: TGTGCCAGCAGCTCCCCGCTGGGTTATGGCACTGAAGCTTTCTTT
CDR3 protein: CASSSPLGYGTEAFF

J gene: TRBJ1-1
V gene: TRBV15
CDR3 length: 13
D gene: -
clone size: many
CDR3 DNA: TGTGCCACCAGCAGCAGGGAAGCCACTGAAGCTTTCTTT
CDR3 protein: CATSSREATEAFF

J gene: TRBJ1-2
V gene: TRBV12-3/TRBV12-4
CDR3 length: 14
D gene: -
clone size: many
CDR3 DNA: TGTGCCAGCAGTTTCGGAGGGACGGGCTATGGCTACACCTTC
CDR3 protein: CASSFGGTGYGYTF

J gene: TRBJ2-7
V gene: TRBV9
CDR3 length: 14
D gene: TRBD2
clone size: -
CDR3 DNA: TGTGCCAGCAGCCACGGGACTAGCGGGTTCGAGCAGTACTTC
CDR3 protein: CASSHGTSGFEQYF

J gene: TRBJ2-2
V gene: TRBV7-3
CDR3 length: 15
D gene: -
clone size: -
CDR3 DNA: TGTGCCAGCAGCTCGCCCCTGGCCGTGACCGGGGAGCTGTTTTTT
CDR3 protein: CASSSPLAVTGELFF

J gene: TRBJ2-5
V gene: TRBV2
CDR3 length: 13
D gene: TRBD2
clone size: once
CDR3 DNA: TGTGCCAGCAATTCGGGGGGGGGCCAGACCCAGTACTTC
CDR3 protein: CASNSGGGQTQYF

J gene: TRBJ2-7
V gene: TRBV7-9
CDR3 length: 13
D gene: -
clone size: many
CDR3 DNA: TGTGCCAGCAGCCCCACCCCGCTGGACGAGCAGTACTTC
CDR3 protein: CASSPTPLDEQYF

J gene: TRBJ1-1
V gene: TRBV5-1
CDR3 length: 12
D gene: TRBD1
clone size: -
CDR3 DNA: TGCGCCGGCAGCGTCACAGGGGACGAAGCTTTCTTT
CDR3 protein: CAGSVTGDEAFF

J gene: TRBJ1-2
V gene: TRBV24-1
CDR3 length: 14
D gene: -
clone size: -
CDR3 DNA: TGTGCCACCAGTGGTGACAGGATTAACTATGGCTACACCTTC
CDR3 protein: CATSGDRINYGYTF

J gene: TRBJ1-2
V gene: TRBV19
CDR3 length: 16
D gene: TRBD1
clone size: -
CDR3 DNA: TGTGCCAGTAGTATTAAAGGGGGCAGACGAGTCTATGGCTACACCTTC
CDR3 protein: CASSIKGGRRVYGYTF

J gene: TRBJ1-5
V gene: TRBV10-3
CDR3 length: 13
D gene: -
clone size: many
CDR3 DNA: TGTGCCATCATCGAACGGCAGGTCCAGCCCCAGCATTTT
CDR3 protein: CAIIERQVQPQHF

J gene: TRBJ2-7
V gene: TRBV7-9
CDR3 length: 14
D gene: TRBD2
clone size: many
CDR3 DNA: TGTGCCAGCAGCCTTAGCGGGAGCTCCTACGAGCAGTACTTC
CDR3 protein: CASSLSGSSYEQYF

J gene: TRBJ1-1
V gene: TRBV4-1
CDR3 length: 15
D gene: TRBD1
clone size: -
CDR3 DNA: TGCGCCAGCAGCCACCTGGACAGGACGAACACTGAAGCTTTCTTT
CDR3 protein: CASSHLDRTNTEAFF

J gene: TRBJ1-5
V gene: TRBV2
CDR3 length: 15
D gene: TRBD1
clone size: many
CDR3 DNA: TGTGCCAGCAGTGATACAGGGGCGGTGAGTCAGCCCCAGCATTTT
CDR3 protein: CASSDTGAVSQPQHF

J gene: TRBJ2-7
V gene: TRBV10-3
CDR3 length: 12
D gene: -
clone size: many
CDR3 DNA: TGTGCCATCAGTGAGTCCTTGCCGGAGCAGTACTTC
CDR3 protein: CAISESLPEQYF

J gene: TRBJ2-2
V gene: TRBV7-2
CDR3 length: 14
D gene: -
clone size: many
CDR3 DNA: TGTGCCAGCAGCTTAGCGGCTGGCACCGGGGAGCTGTTTTTT
CDR3 protein: CASSLAAGTGELFF

J gene: TRBJ2-7
V gene: TRBV7-2
CDR3 length: 15
D gene: -
clone size: -
CDR3 DNA: TGTGCCAGCAGCGACCCAGGATCCTTATCCTACGAGCAGTACTTC
CDR3 protein: CASSDPGSLSYEQYF

J gene: TRBJ2-7
V gene: TRBV25-1
CDR3 length: 15
D gene: TRBD1
clone size: -
CDR3 DNA: TGTGCCAGCAGTGAATATGACAGGGAGCCCTACGAGCAGTACTTC
CDR3 protein: CASSEYDREPYEQYF

J gene: TRBJ1-4
V gene: TRBV10-3
CDR3 length: 14
D gene: -
clone size: many
CDR3 DNA: TGTGCCATCAGTGCGTTCAGCCGTAATGAAAAACTGTTTTTT
CDR3 protein: CAISAFSRNEKLFF

J gene: TRBJ1-1
V gene: TRBV7-2
CDR3 length: 14
D gene: -
clone size: -
CDR3 DNA: TGTGCCAGCAGCCGGGCGGACAGAAACACTGAAGCTTTCTTT
CDR3 protein: CASSRADRNTEAFF

J gene: TRBJ2-2
V gene: TRBV7-2
CDR3 length: 12
D gene: -
clone size: many
CDR3 DNA: TGTGCCAGCAGCCATGGCACCGGGGAGCTGTTTTTT
CDR3 protein: CASSHGTGELFF

J gene: TRBJ2-2
V gene: TRBV7-8
CDR3 length: 15
D gene: -
clone size: -
CDR3 DNA: TGTGCCAGCAGCTTAGTAGGGCAACGGGTCGGGGAGCTGTTTTTT
CDR3 protein: CASSLVGQRVGELFF

J gene: TRBJ2-1
V gene: TRBV10-2
CDR3 length: 10
D gene: -
clone size: -
CDR3 DNA: TGCGCCACCCTTGAGGGAGAGCAGTTCTTC
CDR3 protein: CATLEGEQFF

J gene: TRBJ1-2
V gene: TRBV4-1
CDR3 length: 16
D gene: -
clone size: -
CDR3 DNA: TGCGCCAGCAGCCAAGATCAAGGAGATTCTAACTATGGCTACACCTTC
CDR3 protein: CASSQDQGDSNYGYTF

J gene: TRBJ1-4
V gene: TRBV6-5
CDR3 length: 15
D gene: TRBD1
clone size: -
CDR3 DNA: TGTGCCAGCAGAACGGACCTACAGGGGAGTGAAAAACTGTTTTTT
CDR3 protein: CASRTDLQGSEKLFF

J gene: TRBJ2-7
V gene: TRBV10-3
CDR3 length: 15
D gene: TRBD1
clone size: -
CDR3 DNA: TGTGCCAGCAGTGAATTTGGGACAGGGGCCTACGAGCAGTACTTC
CDR3 protein: CASSEFGTGAYEQYF

J gene: TRBJ1-3
V gene: TRBV20-1
CDR3 length: 15
D gene: TRBD1
clone size: few
CDR3 DNA: TGCAGTGCGGGGGGACAGGGGGCGCGAGGAAACACCATATATTTT
CDR3 protein: CSAGGQGARGNTIYF

J gene: TRBJ2-2
V gene: TRBV29-1
CDR3 length: 11
D gene: -
clone size: many
CDR3 DNA: TGCAGCGCCATGGGGGCCGGGGAGCTGTTTTTT
CDR3 protein: CSAMGAGELFF

J gene: TRBJ2-5
V gene: TRBV7-2
CDR3 length: 14
D gene: TRBD2
clone size: many
CDR3 DNA: TGTGCCAGCAGCCTAAGCGGGGTCCAAGAGACCCAGTACTTC
CDR3 protein: CASSLSGVQETQYF

J gene: TRBJ1-1
V gene: TRBV6-5
CDR3 length: 13
D gene: -
clone size: few
CDR3 DNA: TGTGCCAGCACTTCACATTTGAACACTGAAGCTTTCTTT
CDR3 protein: CASTSHLNTEAFF

J gene: TRBJ1-5
V gene: TRBV24-1
CDR3 length: 14
D gene: TRBD1
clone size: -
CDR3 DNA: TGTGCCACCAGTGACCGGGACAGGGAAGAGACCCAGCATTTT
CDR3 protein: CATSDRDREETQHF

J gene: TRBJ2-7
V gene: TRBV2
CDR3 length: 13
D gene: -
clone size: few
CDR3 DNA: TGTGCCAGCACCTCGGACGGAACCCGCGTCCAGTACTTC
CDR3 protein: CASTSDGTRVQYF

J gene: TRBJ1-2
V gene: TRBV7-8
CDR3 length: 16
D gene: TRBD1
clone size: -
CDR3 DNA: TGTGCCAGCACACAGTCCGACAGGGGCGCTTACTATGGCTACACCTTC
CDR3 protein: CASTQSDRGAYYGYTF

J gene: TRBJ1-1
V gene: TRBV7-4
CDR3 length: 15
D gene: -
clone size: -
CDR3 DNA: TGTGCCAGCAGCCCCGGAGGGCGGACGGGCACTGAAGTTTTCTTT
CDR3 protein: CASSPGGRTGTEVFF

J gene: TRBJ2-5
V gene: TRBV20-1
CDR3 length: 13
D gene: -
clone size: -
CDR3 DNA: TGCAGTGCTAGCGGGGGTAGCAGGGAGACCCAGTACTTC
CDR3 protein: CSASGGSRETQYF

J gene: TRBJ1-1
V gene: TRBV10-3
CDR3 length: 14
D gene: TRBD1
clone size: -
CDR3 DNA: TGTGCCAGCCCTCGACAGGGATCATCCTCTGTAGCTTTCTTT
CDR3 protein: CASPRQGSSSVAFF